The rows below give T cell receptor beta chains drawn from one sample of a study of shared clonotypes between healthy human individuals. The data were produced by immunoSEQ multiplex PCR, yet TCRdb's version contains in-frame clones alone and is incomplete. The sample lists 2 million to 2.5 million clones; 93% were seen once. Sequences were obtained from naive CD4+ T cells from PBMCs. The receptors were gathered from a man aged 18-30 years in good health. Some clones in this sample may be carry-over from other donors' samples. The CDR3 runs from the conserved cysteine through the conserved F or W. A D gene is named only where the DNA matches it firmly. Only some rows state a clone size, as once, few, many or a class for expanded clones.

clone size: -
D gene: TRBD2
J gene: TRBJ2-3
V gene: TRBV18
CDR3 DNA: TGTGCCAGCTCACCTCTAGCGGGAGTGGGTGATACGCAGTATTTT
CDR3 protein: CASSPLAGVGDTQYF

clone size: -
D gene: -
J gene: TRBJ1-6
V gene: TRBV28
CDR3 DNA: TGTGCCAGCAGTCTGGGGAGGGGGGGTAATTCACCCCTCCACTTT
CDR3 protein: CASSLGRGGNSPLHF

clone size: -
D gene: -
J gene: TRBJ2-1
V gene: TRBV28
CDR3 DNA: TGTGCCAGCACAGTTTCGATTCTCCGGGGCTACAATGAGCAGTTCTTC
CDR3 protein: CASTVSILRGYNEQFF

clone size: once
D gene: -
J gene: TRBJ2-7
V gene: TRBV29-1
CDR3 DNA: TGCAGCGTTTGTTTTTCCCGGGACACCGCCTACGAGCAGTACTTC
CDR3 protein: CSVCFSRDTAYEQYF

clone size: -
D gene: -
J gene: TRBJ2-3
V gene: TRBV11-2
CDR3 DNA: TGTGCCAGCAGCCCCGACAGGTTCACAGATACGCAGTATTTT
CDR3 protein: CASSPDRFTDTQYF

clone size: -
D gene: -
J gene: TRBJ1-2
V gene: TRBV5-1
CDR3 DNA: TGCGCCAGCAGCTTGGCCCGCTTAGGAGGGGTTAACTATGGCTACACCTTC
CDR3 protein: CASSLARLGGVNYGYTF

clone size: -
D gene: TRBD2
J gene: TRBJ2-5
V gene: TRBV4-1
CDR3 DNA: TGCGCCAGCAGCCAACCCCCAATCTGGGGGGGGACGGGGCTGGAAGAGACCCAGTACTTC
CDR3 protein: CASSQPPIWGGTGLEETQYF

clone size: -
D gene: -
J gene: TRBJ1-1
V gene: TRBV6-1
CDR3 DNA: TGTGCCAGCAGTGGCCGGCGCGCAGGAATCACTGAAGCTTTCTTT
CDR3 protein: CASSGRRAGITEAFF

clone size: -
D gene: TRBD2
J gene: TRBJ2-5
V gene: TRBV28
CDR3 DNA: TGTGCCAGCAGTTTCGGGGGGGCCGAGACCCAGTACTTC
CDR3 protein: CASSFGGAETQYF

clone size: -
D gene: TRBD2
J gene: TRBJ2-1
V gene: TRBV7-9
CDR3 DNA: TGTGCCAGCAGCTTTCTCACTAGCGGGAGGGGCAATGAGCAGTTCTTC
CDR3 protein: CASSFLTSGRGNEQFF

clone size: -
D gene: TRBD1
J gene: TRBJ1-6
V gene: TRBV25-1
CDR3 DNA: TGTGCCAGCAGGGGACAGTTGGATTCACCCCTCCACTTT
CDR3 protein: CASRGQLDSPLHF

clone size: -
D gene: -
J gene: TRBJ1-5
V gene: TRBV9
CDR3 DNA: TGTGCCAGCAGCGTAGGGGCCGAACTTTTTCAGCCCCAGCATTTT
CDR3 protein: CASSVGAELFQPQHF

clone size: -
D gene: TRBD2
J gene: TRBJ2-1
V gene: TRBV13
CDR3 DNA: TGTGCCAGCAGCTCTAGCGGGTCCTACAATGAGCAGTTCTTC
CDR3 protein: CASSSSGSYNEQFF

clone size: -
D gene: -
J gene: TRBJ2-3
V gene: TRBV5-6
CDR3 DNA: TGTGCCACCAACCGTTATTCCGATACGCAGTATTTT
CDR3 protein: CATNRYSDTQYF

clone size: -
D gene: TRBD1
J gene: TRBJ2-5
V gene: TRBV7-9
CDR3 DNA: TGTGCCAGCAGCTTCCCGACAGGGATCGCCTGGGGGACCCAGTACTTC
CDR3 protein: CASSFPTGIAWGTQYF

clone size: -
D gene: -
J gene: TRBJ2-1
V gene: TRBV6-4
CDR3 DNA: TGTGCCAGCAGTGACTCGAACCAGAAAGAGCAGTTCTTC
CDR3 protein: CASSDSNQKEQFF

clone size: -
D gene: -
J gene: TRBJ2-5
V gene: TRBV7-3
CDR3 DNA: TGTGCCAGCAGCAAGACAGGGAGGGATTTCGAGACCCAGTACTTC
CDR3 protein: CASSKTGRDFETQYF

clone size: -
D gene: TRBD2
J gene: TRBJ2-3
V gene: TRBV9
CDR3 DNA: TGTGCCAGCAGCGCGACTAGCACGGGCACAGATACGCAGTATTTT
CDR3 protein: CASSATSTGTDTQYF

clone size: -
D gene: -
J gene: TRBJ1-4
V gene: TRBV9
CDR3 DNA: TGTGCCAGCAGCGTAGAACCCACAGCTCGGGAAAAACTGTTTTTT
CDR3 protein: CASSVEPTAREKLFF

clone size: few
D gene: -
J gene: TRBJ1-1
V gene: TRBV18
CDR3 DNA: TGTGCCAGCTCACCTAGGGAGGGATTCGCTGAAGCTTTCTTT
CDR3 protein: CASSPREGFAEAFF

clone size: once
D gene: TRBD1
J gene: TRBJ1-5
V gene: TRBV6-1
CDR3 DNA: TGTGCCAGCAGCGTCGGACAGGGGCGAAATCAGCCCCAGCATTTT
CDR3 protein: CASSVGQGRNQPQHF

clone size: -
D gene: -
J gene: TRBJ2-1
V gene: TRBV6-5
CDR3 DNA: TGTGCCAGCAGTGGACTGGACACCTACAATGAGCAGTTCTTC
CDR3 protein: CASSGLDTYNEQFF

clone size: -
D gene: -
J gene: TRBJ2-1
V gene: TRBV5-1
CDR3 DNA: TGCGCCAGCAGCCCCCTAACAGGAGGTGGTAATGAGCAGTTCTTC
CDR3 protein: CASSPLTGGGNEQFF

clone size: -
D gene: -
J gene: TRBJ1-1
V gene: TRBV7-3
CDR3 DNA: TGTGCCAGCAGCACAGGGCCGGGTGGAGCACTGAGGGCTTTCTTT
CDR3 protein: CASSTGPGGALRAFF

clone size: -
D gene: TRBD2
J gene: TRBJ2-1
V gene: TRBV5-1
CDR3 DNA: TGCGCCAGCAGCTTGGCGGTTATGGGACTAGGGGATGAGCAGTTCTTC
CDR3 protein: CASSLAVMGLGDEQFF

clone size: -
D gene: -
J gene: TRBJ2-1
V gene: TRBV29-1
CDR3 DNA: TGCAGCGTTGCCCCAGGGTTAAGAATCGATGAGCAGTTCTTC
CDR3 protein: CSVAPGLRIDEQFF

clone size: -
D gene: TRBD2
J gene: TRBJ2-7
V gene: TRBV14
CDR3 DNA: TGTGCCAGCAGTCGGGGACTAGCGGGAGCGAAGCAGTACTTC
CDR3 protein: CASSRGLAGAKQYF

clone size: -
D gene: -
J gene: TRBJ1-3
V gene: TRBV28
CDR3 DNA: TGTGCCAGCAGTGCTGGAGGGTCTGGAAACACCATATATTTT
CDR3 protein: CASSAGGSGNTIYF

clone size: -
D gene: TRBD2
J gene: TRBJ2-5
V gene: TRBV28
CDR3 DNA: TGTGCCAGCAGCATGTTTATGGTGCGGGGGGTTCGGGAGACCCAGTACTTC
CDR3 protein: CASSMFMVRGVRETQYF

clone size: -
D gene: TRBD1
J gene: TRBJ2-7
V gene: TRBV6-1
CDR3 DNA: TGTGCCAGCATAGACAGGGTGAACAACGAGCAGTACTTC
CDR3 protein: CASIDRVNNEQYF

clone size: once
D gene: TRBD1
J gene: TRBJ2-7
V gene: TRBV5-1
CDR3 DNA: TGCGCCAGCAGCATTAGACAGGGGTGGTACGAGCAGTACTTC
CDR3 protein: CASSIRQGWYEQYF

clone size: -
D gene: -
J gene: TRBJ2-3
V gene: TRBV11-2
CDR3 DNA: TGTGCCAGCAGCTTAGACTTGTTCGGCGGGAAGACAGATACGCAGTATTTT
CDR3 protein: CASSLDLFGGKTDTQYF

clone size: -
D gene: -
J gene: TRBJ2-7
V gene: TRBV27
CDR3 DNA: TGTGCCAGCAGTTTTTTAGCGGTGGGCTCCTACGAGCAGTACTTC
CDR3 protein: CASSFLAVGSYEQYF

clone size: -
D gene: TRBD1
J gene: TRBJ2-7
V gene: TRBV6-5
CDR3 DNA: TGTGCCAGCAGCATAAACAGGGGGAGCTACGAGCAGTACTTC
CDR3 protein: CASSINRGSYEQYF

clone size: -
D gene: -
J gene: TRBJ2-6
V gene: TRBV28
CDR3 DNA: TGTGCCAGCAGTTTTAAACAGGCTGGGGCCAACGTCCTGACTTTC
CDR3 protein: CASSFKQAGANVLTF

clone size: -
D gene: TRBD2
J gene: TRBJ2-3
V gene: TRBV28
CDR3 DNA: TGTGCCAGCAGTCCTCTCGGACTAGCGGGAGGGCTCCGGGTAGATACGCAGTATTTT
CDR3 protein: CASSPLGLAGGLRVDTQYF

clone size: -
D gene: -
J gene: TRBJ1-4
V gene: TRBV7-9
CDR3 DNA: TGTGCCAGCGGACTGTGGGGGGCAACTAATGAAAAACTGTTTTTT
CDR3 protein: CASGLWGATNEKLFF

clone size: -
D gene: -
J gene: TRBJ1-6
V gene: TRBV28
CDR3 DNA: TGTGCCAGCAGTACACTCTTTTCACCCCTCCACTTT
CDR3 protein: CASSTLFSPLHF

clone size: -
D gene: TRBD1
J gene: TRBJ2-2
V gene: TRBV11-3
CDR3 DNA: TGTGCCAGCAGCCTAGGACAGGGGGCGAACACCGGGGAGCTGTTTTTT
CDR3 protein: CASSLGQGANTGELFF

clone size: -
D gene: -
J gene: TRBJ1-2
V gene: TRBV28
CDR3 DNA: TGTGCCAGCAGTCAACATCCAGGGCCCGGAGACCCTGGCTACACCTTC
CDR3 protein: CASSQHPGPGDPGYTF

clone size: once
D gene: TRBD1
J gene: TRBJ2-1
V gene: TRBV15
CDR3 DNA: TGTGCCACCAGCAGAGATCCACGGAGGGTCGACAGGGGTGATGAGCAGTTCTTC
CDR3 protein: CATSRDPRRVDRGDEQFF

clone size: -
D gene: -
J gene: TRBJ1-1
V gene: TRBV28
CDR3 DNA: TGTGCCAGCAGTTTGGGGCAGATGAACACTGAAGCTTTCTTT
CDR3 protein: CASSLGQMNTEAFF

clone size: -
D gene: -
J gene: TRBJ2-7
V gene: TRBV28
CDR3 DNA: TGTGCCAGCAGTTTAGGGGGAGCGGATTCTTTCTACGAGCAGTACTTC
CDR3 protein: CASSLGGADSFYEQYF

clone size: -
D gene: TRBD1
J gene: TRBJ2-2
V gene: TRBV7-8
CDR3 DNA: TGTGCCAGCAGAAACAGGGGGAACACCGGGGAGCTGTTTTTT
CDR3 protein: CASRNRGNTGELFF

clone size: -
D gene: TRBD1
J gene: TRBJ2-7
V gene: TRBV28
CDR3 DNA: TGTGCCAGCAGTTCCAGACAGGGTGTTGGCGAGCAGTACTTC
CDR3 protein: CASSSRQGVGEQYF

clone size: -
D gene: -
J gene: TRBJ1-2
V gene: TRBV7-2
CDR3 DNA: TGTGCCAGCAGCTTAGATATTAACTATGGCTACACCTTC
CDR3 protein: CASSLDINYGYTF

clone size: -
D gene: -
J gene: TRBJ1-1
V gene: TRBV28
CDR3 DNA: TGTGCCAGCAGTCCCATGAGGGGGGAGACTGAAGCTTTCTTT
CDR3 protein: CASSPMRGETEAFF

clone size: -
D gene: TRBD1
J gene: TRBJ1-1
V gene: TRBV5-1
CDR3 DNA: TGCGCCAGCAGGTCGACAGGGGGCACTGAAGCTTTCTTT
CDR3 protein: CASRSTGGTEAFF

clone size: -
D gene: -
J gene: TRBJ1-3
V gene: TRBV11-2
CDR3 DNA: TGTGCCAGCACTTTTGGGGGGCCTGGAAACACCATATATTTT
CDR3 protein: CASTFGGPGNTIYF

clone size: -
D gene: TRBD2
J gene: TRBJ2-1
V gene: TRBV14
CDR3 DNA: TGTGCCAGCAGCCAATTGGGAGGACTAGAGTACAATGAGCAGTTCTTC
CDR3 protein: CASSQLGGLEYNEQFF

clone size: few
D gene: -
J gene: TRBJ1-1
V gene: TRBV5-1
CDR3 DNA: TGCGCCAGCTTCCTAGGGGGACAGAACACTGAAGCTTTCTTT
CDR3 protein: CASFLGGQNTEAFF

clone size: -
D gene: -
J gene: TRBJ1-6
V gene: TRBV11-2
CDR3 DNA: TGTGCCAGCAGCTTAGTCGGAGATCGTTCACCCCTCCACTTT
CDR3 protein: CASSLVGDRSPLHF

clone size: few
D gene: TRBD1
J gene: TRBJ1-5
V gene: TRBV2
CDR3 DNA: TGTGCCAGTACCTACAGGGGAAATCAGCCCCAGCATTTT
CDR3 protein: CASTYRGNQPQHF

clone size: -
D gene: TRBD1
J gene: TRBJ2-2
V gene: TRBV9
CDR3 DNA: TGTGCCAGCAGCGTAGCTTCCGCACAGGGGTCAGGGGAGCTGTTTTTT
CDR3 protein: CASSVASAQGSGELFF

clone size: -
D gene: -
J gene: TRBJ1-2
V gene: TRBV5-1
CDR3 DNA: TGCGCCAGCAGCCCACAGGGAGATCTACCTTATGGCTACACCTTC
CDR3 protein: CASSPQGDLPYGYTF